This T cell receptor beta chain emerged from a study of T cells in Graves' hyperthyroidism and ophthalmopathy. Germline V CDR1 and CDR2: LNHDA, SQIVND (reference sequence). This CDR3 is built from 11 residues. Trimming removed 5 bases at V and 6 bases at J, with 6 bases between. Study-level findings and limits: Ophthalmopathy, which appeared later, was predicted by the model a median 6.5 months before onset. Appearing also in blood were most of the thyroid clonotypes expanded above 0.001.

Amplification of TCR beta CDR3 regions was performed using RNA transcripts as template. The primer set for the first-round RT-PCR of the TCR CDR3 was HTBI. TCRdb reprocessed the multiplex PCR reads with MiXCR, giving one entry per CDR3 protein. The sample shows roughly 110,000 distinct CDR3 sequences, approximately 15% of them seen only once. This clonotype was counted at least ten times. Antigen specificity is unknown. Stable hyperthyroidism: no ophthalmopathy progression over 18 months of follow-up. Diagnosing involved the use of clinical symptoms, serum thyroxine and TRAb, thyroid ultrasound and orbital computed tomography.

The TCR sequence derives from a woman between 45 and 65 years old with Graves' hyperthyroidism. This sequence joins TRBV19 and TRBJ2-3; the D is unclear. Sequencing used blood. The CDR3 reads CASSQGDTQYF. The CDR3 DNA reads TGTGCCAGTAGTCAAGGGGATACGCAGTATTTT.